What follows is one T cell receptor beta chain and its context. Its target is unknown. Germline assignment: CDR1 SEHNR and CDR2 FQNEAQ (reference sequence). The CDR3 loop spans 16 amino acids. V was pared by 1 base and J by 4 bases, with 8 bases of the junction left unmatched. The sample originates from a study of cytomegalovirus exposure and HLA in healthy donors. Study results and caveats: Researchers reported in a later analysis that common viral pathogens appeared linked to several top clusters. Later on, a genetic analysis was performed. It linked a missense variant in DCLRE1C with V- and J-gene trimming of TCR beta.

13 Jbeta primers and 60 Vbeta primers were used for the PCR. TCRdb keeps only in-frame clones here, not all; method: immunoSEQ multiplex PCR. The sample lists some 76,000 clones, about nine tenths occurring once. The receptor was isolated from a woman aged 30 to 39 in good health and CMV-seronegative. Sequencing input: PBMCs. The chain has TRBV7-9 and TRBJ1-2; the match to TRBD1 covers 8 bases. CDR3 coding DNA: TGTGCCAGCAGCTTAGAAGGGACAGGATCTAGCTATGGCTACACCTTC. It codes for CASSLEGTGSSYGYTF.